This entry features one TCR beta chain sequence. This specimen belongs to a study of blood T cell repertoires in COVID-19. About the research overall: The cDNA or gDNA used as material had been derived from T cells, B-cell-depleted T cells, or PBMCs.

Grouping used clinical history reported by participants in a survey and questionnaire. Either two negative PCRs, clearance, or symptom resolution qualified Cohort 3 donors as recovered. Produced via immunoSEQ multiplex PCR; TCRdb's table is partial and in-frame only. This table holds around 130,000 clones, 84% found once. This TCR was recovered from a woman aged 30 to 39 who had recovered from COVID-19. What was sequenced was PBMCs or T cells enriched from blood (not recorded which).

The CDR3 DNA follows: TGTGCCAGCAGTTTTCCCGGGACTAGCCTTCTCATTGGGCAGTTCTTC. Translating it yields CASSFPGTSLLIGQFF. The chain combines TRBV27 with TRBJ2-1, with TRBD2 matching 9 bases. The CDR3 covers 16 residues. Germline CDR1 and CDR2: MNHEY and SMNVEV (reference sequence). J gave up 12 bases and V 3 bases, and 15 bases lay outside the gene matches.